The 2 T cell receptor beta chains below were found in one sample sequenced in a study of shared clonotypes between healthy human individuals. Naive CD8 cells were CD45RO-negative, positively selected for CCR7, excluding terminally differentiated effector memory CD45RA+ cells. Method: immunoSEQ multiplex PCR; TCRdb's copy keeps in-frame clones and lacks some. The data show some 1,900,000 clones, with roughly 95% seen just once and around 1.2% held by the top ten. The material sequenced was naive CD8+ T cells sorted from blood. The receptors here all came from a man younger than 35 in good health.

This chain uses TRBV6-1 with TRBJ2-5, with 8 bases lining up with TRBD2. Germline V CDR1 and CDR2: MNHNS, SASEGT. CDR3 length equals 14 residues. The J segment lost 5 bases and the V segment lost 3 bases, leaving 5 bases of the junction unmatched. The CDR3, as DNA: TGTGCCAGCAGTGAGCCGGGGGGGCAGGAGACCCAGTACTTC. Translation gives CASSEPGGQETQYF.

The genes are TRBV28 and TRBJ1-6; a weak D match, TRBD1 (5 bases). CDR3 size: 16 residues. The germline V gene has CDR1 MDHEN and CDR2 SYDVKM. V was cut by 1 base and J by 2 bases, with 9 bases left in between. CDR3 bases: TGTGCCAGCAGTTTATCGGGGGGGACCTATAATTCACCCCTCCACTTT. Protein product: CASSLSGGTYNSPLHF.